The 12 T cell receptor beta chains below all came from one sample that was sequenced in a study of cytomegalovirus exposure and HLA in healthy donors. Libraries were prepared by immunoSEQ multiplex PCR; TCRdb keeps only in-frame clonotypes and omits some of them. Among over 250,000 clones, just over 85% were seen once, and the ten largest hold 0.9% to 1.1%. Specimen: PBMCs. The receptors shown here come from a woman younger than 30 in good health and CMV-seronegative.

The CDR3 sequence is CASSSGTGNTGELFF. The CDR3 coding sequence is TGCGCCAGCAGCTCTGGGACAGGGAACACCGGGGAGCTGTTTTTT. This chain connects TRBV5-1 to TRBJ2-2, with 8 bases fitting TRBD1. J gave up 1 base and V 3 bases, and 2 bases lay outside the gene matches. There are 15 residues in the CDR3. Germline CDR1 is SGHRS and CDR2 is YFSETQ.

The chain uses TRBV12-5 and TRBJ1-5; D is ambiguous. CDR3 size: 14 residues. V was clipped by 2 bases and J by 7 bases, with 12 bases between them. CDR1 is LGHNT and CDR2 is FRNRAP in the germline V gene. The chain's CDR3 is CASGLNAGEQPQHF. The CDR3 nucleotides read TGTGCTAGTGGTTTGAACGCGGGTGAACAGCCCCAGCATTTT.

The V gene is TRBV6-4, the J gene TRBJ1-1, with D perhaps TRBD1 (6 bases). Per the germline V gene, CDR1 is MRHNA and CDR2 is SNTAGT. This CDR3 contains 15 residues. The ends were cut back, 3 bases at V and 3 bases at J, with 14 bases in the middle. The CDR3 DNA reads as TGTGCCAGCAGTGAGTCGGGCCAGGGGTACACTGAAGCTTTCTTT. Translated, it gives CASSESGQGYTEAFF.

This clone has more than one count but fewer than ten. The CDR3 loop is CASSIDGAGGYGYTF. The DNA for the CDR3 is TGTGCCAGTAGTATAGATGGGGCAGGGGGCTATGGCTACACCTTC. This sequence joins TRBV19 and TRBJ1-2; 7 nucleotides line up with TRBD1. The CDR3 runs 15 residues. From germline, CDR1 is LNHDA and CDR2 SQIVND (reference sequence). J was trimmed by 4 bases and V by 0 bases; bases with no gene match: 5.

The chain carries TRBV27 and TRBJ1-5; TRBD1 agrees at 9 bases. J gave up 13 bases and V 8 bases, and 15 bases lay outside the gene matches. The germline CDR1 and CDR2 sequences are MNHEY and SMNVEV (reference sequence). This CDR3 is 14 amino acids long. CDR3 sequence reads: CASRTSGTGTIQHF. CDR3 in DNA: TGTGCCAGCCGAACGTCCGGGACAGGGACAATTCAGCATTTT.

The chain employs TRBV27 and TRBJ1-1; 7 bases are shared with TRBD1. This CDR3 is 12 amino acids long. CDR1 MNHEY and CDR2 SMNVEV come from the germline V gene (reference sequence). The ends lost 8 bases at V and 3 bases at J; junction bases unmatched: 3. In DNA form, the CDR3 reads TGTGCCAGCCAGACAGGGCACACTGAAGCTTTCTTT. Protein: CASQTGHTEAFF.

CDR3 in DNA: TGTGCCAGCAGCTTCGGCGGGGGCGCCTACAATGAGCAGTTCTTC. It codes for CASSFGGGAYNEQFF. The gene calls are TRBV11-3 and TRBJ2-1; maybe TRBD2 (7 bases). Germline V gives CDR1 SGHNT, CDR2 YENEEA. The CDR3 sequence is 15 residues long. V lost 3 bases and J lost 2, with 11 bases in between.

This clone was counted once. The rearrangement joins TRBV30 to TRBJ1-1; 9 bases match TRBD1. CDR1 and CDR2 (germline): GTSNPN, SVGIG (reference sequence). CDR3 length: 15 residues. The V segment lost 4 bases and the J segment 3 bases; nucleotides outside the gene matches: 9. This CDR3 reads CAWTNKGQGDTEAFF. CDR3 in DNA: TGTGCCTGGACCAATAAGGGACAGGGAGACACTGAAGCTTTCTTT.

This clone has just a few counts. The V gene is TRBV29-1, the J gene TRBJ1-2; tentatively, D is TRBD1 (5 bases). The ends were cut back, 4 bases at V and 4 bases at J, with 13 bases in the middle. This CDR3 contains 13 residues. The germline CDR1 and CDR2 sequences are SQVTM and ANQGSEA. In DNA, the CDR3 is TGCAGCGTTGTCGCCAGGGTGGGCTATGGCTACACCTTC. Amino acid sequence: CSVVARVGYGYTF. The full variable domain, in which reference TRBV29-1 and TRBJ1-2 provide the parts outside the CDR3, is SAVISQKPSRDICQRGTSLTIQCQVDSQVTMMFWYRQQPGQSLTLIATANQGSEATYESGFVIDKFPISRPNLTFSTLTVSNMSPEDSSIYLCSVVARVGYGYTFGSGTRLTVV.

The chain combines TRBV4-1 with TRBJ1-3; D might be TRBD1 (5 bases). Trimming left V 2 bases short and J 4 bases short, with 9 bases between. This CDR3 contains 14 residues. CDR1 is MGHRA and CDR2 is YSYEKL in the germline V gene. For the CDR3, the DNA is TGCGCCAGCAGCCAAAGGGGTTCCGGAAACACCATATATTTT. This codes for CASSQRGSGNTIYF.

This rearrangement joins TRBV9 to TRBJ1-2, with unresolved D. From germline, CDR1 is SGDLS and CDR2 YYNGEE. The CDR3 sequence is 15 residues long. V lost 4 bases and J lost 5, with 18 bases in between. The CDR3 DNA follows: TGTGCCAGCAGCCCCCAACAAAGTCTTATTTATGGCTACACCTTC. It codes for CASSPQQSLIYGYTF. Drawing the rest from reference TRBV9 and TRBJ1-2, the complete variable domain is DSGVTQTPKHLITATGQRVTLRCSPRSGDLSVYWYQQSLDQGLQFLIQYYNGEERAKGNILERFSAQQFPDLHSELNLSSLELGDSALYFCASSPQQSLIYGYTFGSGTRLTVV.

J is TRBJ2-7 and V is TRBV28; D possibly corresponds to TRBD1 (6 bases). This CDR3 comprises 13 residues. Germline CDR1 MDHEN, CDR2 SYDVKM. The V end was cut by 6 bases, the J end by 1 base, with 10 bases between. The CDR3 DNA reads TGTGCCAGCAGCTTCGGACAGTCCTACGAGCAGTACTTC. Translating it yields CASSFGQSYEQYF. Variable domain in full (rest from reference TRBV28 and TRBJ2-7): DVKVTQSSRYLVKRTGEKVFLECVQDMDHENMFWYRQDPGLGLRLIYFSYDVKMKEKGDIPEGYSVSREKKERFSLILESASTNQTSMYLCASSFGQSYEQYFGPGTRLTVT.